Listed here are 20 T cell receptor beta chains from one sample, sequenced in a study of blood T cell repertoires in COVID-19. Libraries were prepared by immunoSEQ multiplex PCR; TCRdb keeps only in-frame clonotypes and omits some of them. The sample lists around 65,000 clones; 80% to 90% were seen once. Sequencing input: peripheral blood. These receptors were obtained from a human donor in a cohort sampled during active COVID-19.

This clone was seen only a few times. The CDR3 is CASSLSDRTTSGGYTF. For the CDR3, the DNA is TGTGCCAGCAGCCTTTCGGACAGGACGACTAGTGGGGGCTACACCTTC. The chain employs TRBV7-9 and TRBJ1-2; 7 bases are shared with TRBD1. CDR1 and CDR2 (germline): SEHNR, FQNEAQ (reference sequence). The CDR3 is made up of 16 amino acids. The trim removed 5 bases at V and 8 bases at J, leaving 17 bases unmatched.

The V call is TRBV7-8, the J call TRBJ2-7, with a tentative D call TRBD1 (5 bases). Trimming took off 6 bases at V and 2 bases at J, with 17 bases between the two ends. CDR1 is SGHVS and CDR2 is FQNEAQ in the germline V gene. CDR3 length equals 15 residues. The CDR3 sequence is CASRYQPEGAYEQYF. CDR3 sequence (DNA): TGTGCCAGCAGATACCAGCCCGAAGGGGCCTACGAGCAGTACTTC.

This clone was recorded once. The gene calls are TRBV28 and TRBJ2-6, with D unclear. Germline V gene data show CDR1 as MDHEN and CDR2 as SYDVKM. The CDR3 is 15 residues long. V shed 3 bases and J shed 0 bases, with 6 bases lying between them. CDR3 sequence reads: CASSLSVSGANVLTF. The DNA of the CDR3 is TGTGCCAGCAGTTTGTCGGTCTCTGGGGCCAACGTCCTGACTTTC.

J is TRBJ2-1 and V is TRBV6-5; TRBD2 agrees at 12 bases. The CDR3 contains 14 residues. V trimming: 6 bases; J trimming: 9 bases; junction bases outside the gene matches: 6. Germline CDR1 MNHEY, CDR2 SVGAGI. CDR3 sequence: CASRRLAGVTEQFF. The CDR3 coding sequence is TGTGCCAGCAGAAGACTAGCGGGAGTTACTGAGCAGTTCTTC.

This rearrangement joins TRBV5-1 to TRBJ2-5; D not certain. CDR3 length: 14 residues. Germline-derived CDR1 and CDR2 are SGHRS and YFSETQ. Trimming stripped 0 bases from V and 4 bases from J, with 10 bases between. The CDR3 protein is CASSLALGLETQYF. CDR3 coding DNA: TGCGCCAGCAGCTTGGCCCTAGGTTTAGAGACCCAGTACTTC.

This clone was detected only once. This chain connects TRBV5-6 to TRBJ2-2; TRBD2 agrees at 9 bases. From germline, CDR1 is SGHDT and CDR2 YYEEEE. The length of the CDR3 is 17 residues. V trimming: 1 base; J trimming: 8 bases; junction bases outside the gene matches: 12. As DNA, the CDR3 is TGTGCCAGCAGCTTGTTTCCCGCGGGAGGGCCGAAGGGGGAGCTGTTTTTT. The encoded protein is CASSLFPAGGPKGELFF.

The rearrangement uses TRBV25-1 and TRBJ2-1; D ambiguous. The CDR3 extends over 14 amino acids. From germline, CDR1 is MGHDK and CDR2 SYGVNS. Between the trimmed V and J ends, which lost 2 bases and 8 bases, there was a span of 13 bases. CDR3 region: CASSELSDNHEQFF. CDR3 coding DNA: TGTGCCAGCAGTGAACTCTCAGACAACCATGAGCAGTTCTTC.

Of note for this clone: A read error may produce the germline difference seen at one junction end. The chain couples TRBV18 to TRBJ2-7; 8 bases agree with TRBD2. CDR3 length: 14 residues. Per germline, CDR1 KGHSH and CDR2 LQKENI. Here the CDR3 reads CASSPPAGVGEQYF. The DNA of the CDR3 is TGTGCCAGCTCCCCACCAGCGGGAGTGGGAGAGCAGTACTTC.

The chain is built from TRBV2 and TRBJ2-7; the D gene is possibly TRBD2 (6 bases). Trimming removed 4 bases from V and 2 bases from J, with 33 bases in between. The CDR3 covers 21 residues. Germline values: CDR1 SNHLY, CDR2 FYNNEI. CDR3 residues: CASSGGPYAALMEGRTYEQYF. The CDR3 nucleotides read TGTGCCAGCAGTGGTGGGCCCTATGCTGCTCTAATGGAGGGCCGAACCTACGAGCAGTACTTC.

The rearrangement joins TRBV2 to TRBJ1-1; a weak D match, TRBD1 (5 bases). V lost 3 bases to trimming and J lost 7 bases, with 15 bases between them. The CDR3 covers 14 residues. The V gene's germline CDR1 is SNHLY and CDR2 FYNNEI. CDR3 coding DNA: TGTGCCAGCAGTGATGTAACAGGACCCCTTGAAGCTTTCTTT. Protein product: CASSDVTGPLEAFF.

This clone was counted ten times or more. The V call is TRBV13, the J call TRBJ1-3; 8 bases align to TRBD1. The germline gives CDR1 PRHDT, CDR2 FYEKMQ (reference sequence). There are 15 residues in the CDR3. V shed 0 bases and J 7 bases; nucleotides not matched to a gene: 5. This chain's CDR3 is CASSLGRGRGNTIYF. Here the CDR3 DNA reads TGTGCCAGCAGCTTAGGCAGGGGGCGCGGTAACACCATATATTTT. The whole variable domain, remainder taken from reference TRBV13 and TRBJ1-3, is AAGVIQSPRHLIKEKRETATLKCYPIPRHDTVYWYQQGPGQDPQFLISFYEKMQSDKGSIPDRFSAQQFSDYHSELNMSSLELGDSALYFCASSLGRGRGNTIYFGEGSWLTVV.

This rearrangement joins TRBV7-9 to TRBJ2-1; TRBD2 is a possible D gene (6 bases). The V gene lost 8 bases and the J gene lost 8 bases, with 25 bases spanning the gap. The germline CDR1 and CDR2 sequences are SEHNR and FQNEAQ (reference sequence). This CDR3 is built from 16 residues. The CDR3 coding sequence is TGTGCCAGCGGGACGGGAACTAGCTCCTTGTATCATGAGCAGTTCTTC. Its protein product is CASGTGTSSLYHEQFF.

V usage is TRBV7-9 and J usage is TRBJ2-7, with D possibly being TRBD1 (6 bases). CDR1 is SEHNR and CDR2 is FQNEAQ in the germline V gene (reference sequence). The CDR3 covers 15 residues. The V gene lost 6 bases and the J gene lost 6 bases, with 21 bases spanning the gap. This CDR3 is CASSSFPGQMSEQYF. The CDR3 DNA sequence: TGTGCCAGCAGTTCCTTCCCGGGACAAATGAGCGAGCAGTACTTC.

CDR3 residues: CASGTGGRGYEQYF. The DNA of the CDR3 is TGTGCCAGCGGGACAGGGGGTAGGGGCTACGAGCAGTACTTC. This chain links TRBV28 with TRBJ2-7; 11 nucleotides align to TRBD1. This CDR3 is built from 14 residues. The V gene end was trimmed by 8 bases and the J gene end by 3 bases; junction bases not matched to a gene: 6. CDR1 is MDHEN, CDR2 SYDVKM, per germline.

The V and J genes are TRBV27 and TRBJ2-3, with 9 bases matching TRBD2. The J segment lost 3 bases and the V segment lost 2 bases, leaving 12 bases of the junction unmatched. The CDR3 totals 18 residues. CDR1 and CDR2 (germline): MNHEY, SMNVEV (reference sequence). The CDR3 nucleotides read TGTGCCAGCAGTTTAACGGGAATAGCGGGAGTATTGACAGATACGCAGTATTTT. Translating gives CASSLTGIAGVLTDTQYF.

The chain recombines TRBV6-6 with TRBJ1-1, with D possibly TRBD1 on 6 matching bases. CDR3 length: 13 amino acids. V gave up 6 bases and J gave up 2 bases, with 10 bases separating them. Per germline, CDR1 MNHNY and CDR2 SVGAGI (reference sequence). The CDR3 spells CASSPGVNTEAFF. CDR3 coding DNA: TGTGCCAGCAGCCCAGGGGTAAACACTGAAGCTTTCTTT.

V is TRBV6-1 and J is TRBJ1-2, with D perhaps matching TRBD1 (6 bases). Germline V gene lookup returns CDR1 MNHNS and CDR2 SASEGT. The CDR3 length is 16 residues. Trimming stripped 4 bases from V and 6 bases from J, with 21 bases between. CDR3 coding DNA: TGTGCCAGCAGTGGGGGGGGCAGTCCTTATACGGATGGCTACACCTTC. Its protein is CASSGGGSPYTDGYTF.

V and J are TRBV3-1 (or the pseudogene TRBV3-2) and TRBJ2-1; 8 nucleotides match TRBD1. CDR1 and CDR2 from the germline V gene are LGHDT and YNNKEL (reference sequence). The CDR3 spans 13 residues. Trimming cost V 3 bases and J 9 bases; bases outside gene matches: 4. CDR3 in amino acids: CASSQGTGGEQFF. In DNA form, the CDR3 reads TGTGCCAGCAGCCAGGGTACAGGGGGTGAGCAGTTCTTC.

The rearrangement uses TRBV5-1 and TRBJ2-7, with 10 bases matching TRBD2. Germline V gives CDR1 SGHRS, CDR2 YFSETQ. Losses at the gene ends were 0 bases for V and 0 bases for J; bases not matched to a gene: 6. This CDR3 spans 17 amino acids. This chain's CDR3 is CASSLVPGTSVSYEQYF. As DNA, the CDR3 is TGCGCCAGCAGCTTGGTTCCTGGGACTAGCGTCTCCTACGAGCAGTACTTC. The full variable domain, completed using reference TRBV5-1 and TRBJ2-7, is KAGVTQTPRYLIKTRGQQVTLSCSPISGHRSVSWYQQTPGQGLQFLFEYFSETQRNKGNFPGRFSGRQFSNSRSEMNVSTLELGDSALYLCASSLVPGTSVSYEQYFGPGTRLTVT.

The chain links TRBV3-1 (or the pseudogene TRBV3-2) to TRBJ2-7; TRBD1 aligns across 7 bases. Trimming took 4 bases from V and 3 from J; bases not matched to a gene: 6. The CDR3 sequence is 14 residues long. Germline values: CDR1 LGHDT, CDR2 YNNKEL (reference sequence). The CDR3 DNA reads TGTGCCAGCAGCCGTGGGACAGTAGTCTACGAGCAGTACTTC. This codes for CASSRGTVVYEQYF.